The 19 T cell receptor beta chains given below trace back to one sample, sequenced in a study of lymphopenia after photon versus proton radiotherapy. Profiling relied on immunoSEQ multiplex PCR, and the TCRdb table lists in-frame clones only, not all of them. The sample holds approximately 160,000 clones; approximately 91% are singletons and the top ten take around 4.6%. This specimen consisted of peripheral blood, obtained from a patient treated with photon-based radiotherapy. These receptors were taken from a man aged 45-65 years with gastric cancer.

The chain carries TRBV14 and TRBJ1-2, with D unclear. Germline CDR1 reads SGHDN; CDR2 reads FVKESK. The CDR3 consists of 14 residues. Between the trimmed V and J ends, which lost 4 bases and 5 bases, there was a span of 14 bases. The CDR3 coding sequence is TGTGCCAGCAGCCCTTATCAGTACCAGTATGGCTACACCTTC. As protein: CASSPYQYQYGYTF.

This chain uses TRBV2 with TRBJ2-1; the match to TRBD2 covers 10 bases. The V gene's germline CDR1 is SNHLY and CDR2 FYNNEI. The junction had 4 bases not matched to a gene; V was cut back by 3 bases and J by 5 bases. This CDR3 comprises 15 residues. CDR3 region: CASSESLAGDNEQFF. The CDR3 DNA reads TGTGCCAGCAGTGAGTCTCTAGCGGGAGACAATGAGCAGTTCTTC. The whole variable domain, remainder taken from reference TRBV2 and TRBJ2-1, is EPEVTQTPSHQVTQMGQEVILRCVPISNHLYFYWYRQILGQKVEFLVSFYNNEISEKSEIFDDQFSVERPDGSNFTLKIRSTKLEDSAMYFCASSESLAGDNEQFFGPGTRLTVL.

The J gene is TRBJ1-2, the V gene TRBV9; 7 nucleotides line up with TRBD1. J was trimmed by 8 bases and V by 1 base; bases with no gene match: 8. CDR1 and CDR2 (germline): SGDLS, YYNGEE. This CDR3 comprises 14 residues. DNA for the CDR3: TGTGCCAGCAGCGTACTTACGGGACAGCAAGGCTACACCTTC. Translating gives CASSVLTGQQGYTF.

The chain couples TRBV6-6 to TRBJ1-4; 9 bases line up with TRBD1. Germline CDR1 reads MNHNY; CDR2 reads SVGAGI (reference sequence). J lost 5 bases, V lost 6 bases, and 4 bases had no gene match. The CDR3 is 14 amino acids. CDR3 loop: CASRRQGGNEKLFF. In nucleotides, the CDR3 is TGTGCCAGCAGACGACAGGGGGGGAATGAAAAACTGTTTTTT.

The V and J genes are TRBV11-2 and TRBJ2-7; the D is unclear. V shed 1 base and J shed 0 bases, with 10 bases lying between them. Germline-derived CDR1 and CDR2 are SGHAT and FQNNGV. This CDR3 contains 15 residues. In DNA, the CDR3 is TGTGCCAGCAGCTTAGTTCCGGAGATCTCCTACGAGCAGTACTTC. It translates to CASSLVPEISYEQYF.

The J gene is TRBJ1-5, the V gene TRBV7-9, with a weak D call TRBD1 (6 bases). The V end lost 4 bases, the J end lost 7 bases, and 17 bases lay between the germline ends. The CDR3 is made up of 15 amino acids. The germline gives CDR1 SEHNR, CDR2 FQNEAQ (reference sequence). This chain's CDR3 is CASSSDTLGGQPQHF. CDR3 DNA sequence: TGTGCCAGCAGCTCTGACACCCTGGGGGGCCAGCCCCAGCATTTT. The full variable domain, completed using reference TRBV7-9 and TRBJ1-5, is DTGVSQNPRHKITKRGQNVTFRCDPISEHNRLYWYRQTLGQGPEFLTYFQNEAQLEKSRLLSDRFSAERPKGSFSTLEIQRTEQGDSAMYLCASSSDTLGGQPQHFGDGTRLSIL.

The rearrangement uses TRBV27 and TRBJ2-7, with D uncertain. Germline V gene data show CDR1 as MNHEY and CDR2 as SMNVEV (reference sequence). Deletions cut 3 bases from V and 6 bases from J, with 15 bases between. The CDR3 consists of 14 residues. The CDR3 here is CASSFAYTGFEQYF. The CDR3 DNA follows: TGTGCCAGCAGTTTCGCGTACACGGGTTTCGAGCAGTACTTC.

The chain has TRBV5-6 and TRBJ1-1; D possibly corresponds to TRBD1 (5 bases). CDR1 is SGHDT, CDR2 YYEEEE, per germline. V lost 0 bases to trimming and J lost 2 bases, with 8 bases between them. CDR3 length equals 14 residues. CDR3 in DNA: TGTGCCAGCAGCTTGGGACAGAGCAACACTGAAGCTTTCTTT. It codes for CASSLGQSNTEAFF.

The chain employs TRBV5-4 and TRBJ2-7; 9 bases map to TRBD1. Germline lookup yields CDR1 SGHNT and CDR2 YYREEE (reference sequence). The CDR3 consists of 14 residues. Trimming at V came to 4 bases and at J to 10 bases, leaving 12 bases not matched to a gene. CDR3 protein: CASSRDRAAGVQYF. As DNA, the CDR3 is TGTGCCAGCAGCCGGGACAGGGCCGCGGGGGTCCAGTACTTC.

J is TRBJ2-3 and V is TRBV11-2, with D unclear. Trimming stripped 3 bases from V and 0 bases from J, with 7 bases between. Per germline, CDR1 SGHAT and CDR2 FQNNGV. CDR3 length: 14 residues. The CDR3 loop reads CASSFLGSTDTQYF. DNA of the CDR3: TGTGCCAGCAGCTTTCTGGGGAGCACAGATACGCAGTATTTT.

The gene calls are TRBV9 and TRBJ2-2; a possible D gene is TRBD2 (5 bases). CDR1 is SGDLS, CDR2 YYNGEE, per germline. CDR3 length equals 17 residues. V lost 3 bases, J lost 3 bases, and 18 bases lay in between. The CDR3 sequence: CASSGRGRALDTGELFF. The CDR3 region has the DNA TGTGCCAGCAGCGGCCGGGGAAGGGCGCTCGACACCGGGGAGCTGTTTTTT.

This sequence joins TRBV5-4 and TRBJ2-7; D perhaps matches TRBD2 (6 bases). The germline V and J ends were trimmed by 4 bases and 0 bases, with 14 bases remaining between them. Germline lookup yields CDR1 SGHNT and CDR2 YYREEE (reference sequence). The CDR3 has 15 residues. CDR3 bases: TGTGCCAGCAGCCTCTGGGACTTCAGCTCCTACGAGCAGTACTTC. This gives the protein CASSLWDFSSYEQYF.

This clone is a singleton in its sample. The CDR3 coding sequence is TGTGCCAGCAGCCCCCTCAGCCGCTACGAGCAGTACTTC. Protein product: CASSPLSRYEQYF. The rearrangement links TRBV7-8 to TRBJ2-7, with unresolved D. The CDR3 contains 13 residues. CDR1 is SGHVS, CDR2 FQNEAQ, per germline. Deletions cut 5 bases from V and 3 bases from J, with 11 bases between.

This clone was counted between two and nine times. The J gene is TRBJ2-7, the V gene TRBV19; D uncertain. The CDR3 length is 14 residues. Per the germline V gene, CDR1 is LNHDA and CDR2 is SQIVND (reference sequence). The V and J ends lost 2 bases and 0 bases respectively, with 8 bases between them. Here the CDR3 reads CASSILTNSYEQYF. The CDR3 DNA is TGTGCCAGTAGTATACTGACGAACTCCTACGAGCAGTACTTC.

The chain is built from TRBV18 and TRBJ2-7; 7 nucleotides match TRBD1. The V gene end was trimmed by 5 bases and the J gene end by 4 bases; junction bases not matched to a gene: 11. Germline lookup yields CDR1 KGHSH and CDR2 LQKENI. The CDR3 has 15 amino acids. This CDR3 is CASSWDSTTRYEQYF. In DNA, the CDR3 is TGTGCCAGCTCATGGGACAGTACCACGAGATACGAGCAGTACTTC.

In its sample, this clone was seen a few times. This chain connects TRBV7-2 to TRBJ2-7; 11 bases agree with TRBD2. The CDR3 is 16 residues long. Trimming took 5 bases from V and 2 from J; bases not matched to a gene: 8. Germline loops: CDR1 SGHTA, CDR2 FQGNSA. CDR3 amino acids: CASSGPGTSGTYEQYF. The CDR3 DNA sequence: TGTGCCAGCAGCGGCCCCGGGACTAGCGGAACCTACGAGCAGTACTTC.

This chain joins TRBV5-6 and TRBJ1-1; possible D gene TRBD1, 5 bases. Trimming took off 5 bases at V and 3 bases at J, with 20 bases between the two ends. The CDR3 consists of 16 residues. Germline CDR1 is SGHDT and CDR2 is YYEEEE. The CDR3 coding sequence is TGTGCCAGCAGTCTCCTACTGGGACGCCTCTACACTGAAGCTTTCTTT. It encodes CASSLLLGRLYTEAFF.

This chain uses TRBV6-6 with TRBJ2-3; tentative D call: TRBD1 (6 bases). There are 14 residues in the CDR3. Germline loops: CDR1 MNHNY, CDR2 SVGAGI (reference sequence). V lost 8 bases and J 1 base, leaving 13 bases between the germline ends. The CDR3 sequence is CASQSTGRTDTQYF. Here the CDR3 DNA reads TGTGCCAGCCAATCGACAGGCCGCACAGATACGCAGTATTTT.

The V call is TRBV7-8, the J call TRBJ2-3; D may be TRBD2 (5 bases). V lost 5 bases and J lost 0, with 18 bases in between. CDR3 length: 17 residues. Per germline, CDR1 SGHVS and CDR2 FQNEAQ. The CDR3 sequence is CASSHPKRSGSTDTQYF. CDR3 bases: TGTGCCAGCAGCCACCCAAAACGGAGCGGTAGCACAGATACGCAGTATTTT.